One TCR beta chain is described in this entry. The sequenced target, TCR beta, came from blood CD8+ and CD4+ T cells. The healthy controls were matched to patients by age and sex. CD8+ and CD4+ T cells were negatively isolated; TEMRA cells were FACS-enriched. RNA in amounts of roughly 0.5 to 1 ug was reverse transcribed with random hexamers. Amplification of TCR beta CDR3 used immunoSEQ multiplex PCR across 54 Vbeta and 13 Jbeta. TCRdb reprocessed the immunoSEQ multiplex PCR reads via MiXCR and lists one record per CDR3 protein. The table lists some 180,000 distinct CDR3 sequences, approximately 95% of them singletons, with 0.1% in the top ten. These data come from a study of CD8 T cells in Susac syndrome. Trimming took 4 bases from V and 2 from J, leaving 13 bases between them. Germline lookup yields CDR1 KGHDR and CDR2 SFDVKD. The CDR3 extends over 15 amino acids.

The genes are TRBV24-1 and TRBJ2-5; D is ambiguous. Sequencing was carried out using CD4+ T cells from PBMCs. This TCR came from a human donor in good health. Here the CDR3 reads CATSDLWAAQETQYF. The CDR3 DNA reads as TGTGCCACCAGTGACCTCTGGGCAGCTCAAGAGACCCAGTACTTC.